This T cell receptor (beta chain) is drawn from a study of blood T cell repertoires in COVID-19. In the study overall: Sites across the United States, Italy and Spain contributed samples from acute and convalescent COVID-19. Sources were T cells, B-cell-depleted T cells, or PBMCs; the material itself was cDNA or gDNA.

In the original analysis: Estimation of nucleated cell counts was performed using reference gene primer amplification. Sequencing was performed with immunoSEQ multiplex PCR; in TCRdb, only in-frame clones are kept and a portion is missing. V and J calls and clone size are given by that table; D and trimming were obtained from the DNA. The sample lists approximately 60,000 clones, 78% occurring once. V lost 3 bases and J 5 bases, leaving 17 bases between the germline ends. CDR3 length: 15 amino acids. CDR1 is SEHNR, CDR2 FQNEAQ, per germline (reference sequence). Enrollment of patients from Seattle took place during active infection, with longitudinal follow-up.

This clonotype was obtained from a man aged 55 to 69 with COVID-19, enrolled during active disease. Sample: peripheral blood. This chain connects TRBV7-9 to TRBJ2-7; D is undetermined. The CDR3 here is CASSLYSSLWDEQYF. In DNA, the CDR3 is TGTGCCAGCAGCTTGTACAGTTCATTGTGGGACGAGCAGTACTTC.